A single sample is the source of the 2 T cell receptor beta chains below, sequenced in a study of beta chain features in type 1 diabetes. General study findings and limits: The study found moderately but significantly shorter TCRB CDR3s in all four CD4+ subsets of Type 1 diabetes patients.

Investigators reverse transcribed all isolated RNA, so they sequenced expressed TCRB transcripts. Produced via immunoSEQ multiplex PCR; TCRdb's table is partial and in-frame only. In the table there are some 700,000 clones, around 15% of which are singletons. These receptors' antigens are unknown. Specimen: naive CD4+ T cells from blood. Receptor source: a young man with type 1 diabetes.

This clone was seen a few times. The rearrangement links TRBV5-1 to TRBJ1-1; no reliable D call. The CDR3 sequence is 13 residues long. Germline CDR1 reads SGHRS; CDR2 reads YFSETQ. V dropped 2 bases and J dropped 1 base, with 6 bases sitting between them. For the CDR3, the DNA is TGCGCCAGCAGCTTTGAGGCGAACACTGAAGCTTTCTTT. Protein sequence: CASSFEANTEAFF.

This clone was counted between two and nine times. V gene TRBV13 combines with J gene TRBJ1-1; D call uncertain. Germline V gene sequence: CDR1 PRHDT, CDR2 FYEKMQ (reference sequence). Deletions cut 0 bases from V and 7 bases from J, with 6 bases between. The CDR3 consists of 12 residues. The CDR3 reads CASSLGAYEAFF. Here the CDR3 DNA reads TGTGCCAGCAGCTTAGGGGCATATGAAGCTTTCTTT.